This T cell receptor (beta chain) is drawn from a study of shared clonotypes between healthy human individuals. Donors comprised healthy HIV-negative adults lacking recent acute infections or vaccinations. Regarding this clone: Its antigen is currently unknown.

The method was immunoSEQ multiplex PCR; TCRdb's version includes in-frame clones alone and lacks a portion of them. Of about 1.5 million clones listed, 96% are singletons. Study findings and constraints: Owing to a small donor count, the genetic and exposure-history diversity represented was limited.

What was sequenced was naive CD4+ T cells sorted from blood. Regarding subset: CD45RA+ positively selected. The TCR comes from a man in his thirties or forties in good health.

In DNA form, the CDR3 reads TGTGCCAGCAGCCCTATTGGAGGGCCTGGAAACACCATATATTTT. It yields the protein CASSPIGGPGNTIYF. The rearrangement uses TRBV7-3 and TRBJ1-3; no reliable D call. CDR3 length: 15 residues. Germline assignment: CDR1 SGHTA and CDR2 FQGTGA. V lost 5 bases and J 2 bases, leaving 13 bases between the germline ends.